The TCR beta chain described here comes from a study of CD8 T cells in Susac syndrome. Study conclusions and caveats: None of the CD4+ T cell repertoires in Susac syndrome showed clonal expansion.

An input of roughly 0.5 to 1 ug of RNA was subjected to reverse transcription using random hexamers. TCRdb reprocessed the immunoSEQ multiplex PCR reads with MiXCR, giving one entry per CDR3 protein. The sample consists of some 250,000 distinct CDR3 sequences, 90% to 97% of them appearing once. This clonotype occurred once. As yet, its antigen is unknown. The V and J ends lost 2 bases and 4 bases, in that order; junction bases with no gene match: 3. CDR1 is GTSNPN, CDR2 SVGIG, per germline (reference sequence). This CDR3 contains 13 residues. The sequencing sample was made of CD4+ T cells from PBMCs. The V call is TRBV30, the J call TRBJ1-2, with 8 bases lining up with TRBD1. The sequence was obtained from a human donor with Susac syndrome. The CDR3 here is CAWSRDRPYGYTF. The CDR3 bases are TGTGCCTGGAGTCGGGACAGGCCCTATGGCTACACCTTC.